This T cell receptor beta chain appears in the sequencing data of a study of cytomegalovirus exposure and HLA in healthy donors. Trimming stripped 7 bases from V and 5 bases from J, with 27 bases between. Germline CDR1 and CDR2: SGHRS and YFSETQ. The CDR3 runs 17 residues. Healthy individuals who donated bone marrow served as the donors. As to this clone: Its antigen is not identified.

The PCR used 60 Vbeta and 13 Jbeta primers. Under the authors' procedure: Roughly 11 million shared chains were among the about 80 million unique TCR beta chains that a later analysis counted. Measured with immunoSEQ multiplex PCR; TCRdb has only the in-frame clones, and not every one. V and J calls and clone size are as listed in that table; D and trimming were resolved from the DNA. The sample contains some 150,000 clones, less than 80% of which appear only once. General study findings and limits: There were about 160 TCR beta chains listed as cytomegalovirus-associated.

The rearrangement uses TRBV5-1 and TRBJ2-5; a possible D gene is TRBD2 (5 bases). This clonotype was obtained from a man aged 35-49 years in good health and CMV-seronegative. Sequencing was carried out using PBMCs. The DNA for the CDR3 is TGCGCCAGCGGCCTGGGTGGAGGCTCCTTCGGGTGGGAGACCCAGTACTTC. Protein product: CASGLGGGSFGWETQYF.